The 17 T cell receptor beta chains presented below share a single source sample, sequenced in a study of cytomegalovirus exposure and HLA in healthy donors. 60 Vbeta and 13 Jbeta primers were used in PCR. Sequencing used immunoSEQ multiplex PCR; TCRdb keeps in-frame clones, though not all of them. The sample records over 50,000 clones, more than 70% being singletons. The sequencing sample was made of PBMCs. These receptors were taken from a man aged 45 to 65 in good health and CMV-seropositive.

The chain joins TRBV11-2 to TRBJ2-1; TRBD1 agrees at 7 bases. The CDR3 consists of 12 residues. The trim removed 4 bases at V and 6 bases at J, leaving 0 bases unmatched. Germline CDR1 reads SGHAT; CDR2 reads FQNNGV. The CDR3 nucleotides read TGTGCCAGCAGCTCAGGGGGCAATGAGCAGTTCTTC. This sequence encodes CASSSGGNEQFF.

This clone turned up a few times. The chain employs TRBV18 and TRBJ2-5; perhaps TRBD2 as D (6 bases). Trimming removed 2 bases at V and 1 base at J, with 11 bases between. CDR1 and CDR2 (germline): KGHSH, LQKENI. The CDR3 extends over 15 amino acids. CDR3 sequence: CASSPNLGSQETQYF. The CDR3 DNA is TGTGCCAGCTCACCAAACCTCGGGAGCCAAGAGACCCAGTACTTC.

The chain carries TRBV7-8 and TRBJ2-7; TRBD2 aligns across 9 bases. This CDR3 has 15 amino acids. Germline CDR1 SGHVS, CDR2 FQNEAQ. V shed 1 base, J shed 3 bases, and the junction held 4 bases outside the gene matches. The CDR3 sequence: CASSLVQRGDYEQYF. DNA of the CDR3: TGTGCCAGCAGCTTAGTCCAGCGGGGGGACTACGAGCAGTACTTC. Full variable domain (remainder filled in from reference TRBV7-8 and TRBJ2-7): GAGVSQSPRYKVAKRGQDVALRCDPISGHVSLFWYQQALGQGPEFLTYFQNEAQLDKSGLPSDRFFAERPEGSVSTLKIQRTQQEDSAVYLCASSLVQRGDYEQYFGPGTRLTVT.

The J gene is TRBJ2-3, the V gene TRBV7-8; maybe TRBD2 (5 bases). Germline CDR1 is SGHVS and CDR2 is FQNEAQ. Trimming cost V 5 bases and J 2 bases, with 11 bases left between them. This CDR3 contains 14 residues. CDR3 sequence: CASSRYGDTDTQYF. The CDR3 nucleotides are TGTGCCAGCAGCCGATACGGGGACACAGATACGCAGTATTTT.

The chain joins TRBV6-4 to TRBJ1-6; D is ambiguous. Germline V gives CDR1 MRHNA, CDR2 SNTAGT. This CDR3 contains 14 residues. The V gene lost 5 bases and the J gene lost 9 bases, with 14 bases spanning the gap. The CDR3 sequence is CASSLGTGASPLHF. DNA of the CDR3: TGTGCCAGCAGTTTGGGCACTGGTGCTTCACCCCTCCACTTT.

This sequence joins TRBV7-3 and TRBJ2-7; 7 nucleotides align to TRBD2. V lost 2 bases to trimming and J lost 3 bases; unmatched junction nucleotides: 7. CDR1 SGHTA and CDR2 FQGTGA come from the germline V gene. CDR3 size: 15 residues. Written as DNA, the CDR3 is TGTGCCAGCAGCTTATTACCCGGGACTAACTACGAGCAGTACTTC. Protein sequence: CASSLLPGTNYEQYF.

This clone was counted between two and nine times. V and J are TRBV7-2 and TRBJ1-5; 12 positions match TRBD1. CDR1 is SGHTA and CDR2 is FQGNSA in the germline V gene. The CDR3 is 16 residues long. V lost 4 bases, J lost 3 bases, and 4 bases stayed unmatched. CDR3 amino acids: CASSSGTGGYNQPQHF. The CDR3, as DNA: TGTGCCAGCAGCTCCGGGACAGGGGGCTACAATCAGCCCCAGCATTTT.

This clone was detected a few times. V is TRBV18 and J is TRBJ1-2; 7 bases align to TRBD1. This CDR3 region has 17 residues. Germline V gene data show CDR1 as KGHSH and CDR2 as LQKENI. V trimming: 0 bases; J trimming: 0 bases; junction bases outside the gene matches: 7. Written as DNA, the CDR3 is TGTGCCAGCTCACCACCAGGACAGGCGCTAGCTAACTATGGCTACACCTTC. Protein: CASSPPGQALANYGYTF.

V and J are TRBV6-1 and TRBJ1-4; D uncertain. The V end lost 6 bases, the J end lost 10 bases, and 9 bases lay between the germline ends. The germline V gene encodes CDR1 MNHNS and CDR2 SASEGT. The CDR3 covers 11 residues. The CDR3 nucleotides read TGTGCCAGCAGGACCCCAGGAAAACTGTTTTTT. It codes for CASRTPGKLFF.

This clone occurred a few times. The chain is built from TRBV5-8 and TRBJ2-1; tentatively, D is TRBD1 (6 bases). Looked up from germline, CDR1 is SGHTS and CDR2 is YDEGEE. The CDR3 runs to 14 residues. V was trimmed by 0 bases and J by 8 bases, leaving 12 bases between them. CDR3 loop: CASSLVSGVDEQFF. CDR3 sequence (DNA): TGTGCCAGCAGCTTGGTTTCAGGGGTGGATGAGCAGTTCTTC.

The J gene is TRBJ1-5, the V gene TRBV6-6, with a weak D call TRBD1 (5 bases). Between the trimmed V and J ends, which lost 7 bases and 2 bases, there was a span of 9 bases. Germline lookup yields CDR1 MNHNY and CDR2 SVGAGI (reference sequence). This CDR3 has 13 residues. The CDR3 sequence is CASNWGGNQPQHF. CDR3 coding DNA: TGTGCCAGCAATTGGGGGGGCAATCAGCCCCAGCATTTT.

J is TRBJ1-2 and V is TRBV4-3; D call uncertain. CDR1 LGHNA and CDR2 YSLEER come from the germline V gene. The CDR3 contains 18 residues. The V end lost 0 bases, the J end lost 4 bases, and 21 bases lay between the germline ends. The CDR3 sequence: CASSQDIPPGQPIYGYTF. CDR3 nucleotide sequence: TGCGCCAGCAGCCAAGATATTCCCCCTGGGCAGCCTATCTATGGCTACACCTTC.

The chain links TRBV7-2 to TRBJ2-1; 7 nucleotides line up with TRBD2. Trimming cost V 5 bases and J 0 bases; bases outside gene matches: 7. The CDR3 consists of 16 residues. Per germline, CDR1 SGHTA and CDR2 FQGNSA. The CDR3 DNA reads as TGTGCCAGCAGCCATCCCGGGGGGAGCTCCTACAATGAGCAGTTCTTC. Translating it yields CASSHPGGSSYNEQFF.

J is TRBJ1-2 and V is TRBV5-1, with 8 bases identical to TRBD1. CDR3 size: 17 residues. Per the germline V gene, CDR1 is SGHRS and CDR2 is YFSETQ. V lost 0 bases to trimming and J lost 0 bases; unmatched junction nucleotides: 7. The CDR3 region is CASSLVQGAVANYGYTF. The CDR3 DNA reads TGCGCCAGCAGCTTGGTTCAGGGGGCTGTCGCTAACTATGGCTACACCTTC.

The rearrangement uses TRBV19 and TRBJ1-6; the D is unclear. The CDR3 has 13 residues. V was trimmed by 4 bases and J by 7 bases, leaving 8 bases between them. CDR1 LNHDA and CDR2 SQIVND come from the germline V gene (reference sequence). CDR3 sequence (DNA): TGTGCCAGTAGTAGCCTGGGCAATTCACCCCTCCACTTT. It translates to CASSSLGNSPLHF.

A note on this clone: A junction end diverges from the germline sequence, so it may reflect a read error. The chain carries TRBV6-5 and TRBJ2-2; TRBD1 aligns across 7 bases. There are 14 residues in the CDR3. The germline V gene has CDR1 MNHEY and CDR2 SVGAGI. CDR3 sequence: CASSPQGMAGELFF. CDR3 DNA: TGCGCCAGCAGCCCACAGGGGATGGCCGGGGAGCTGTTTTTT.

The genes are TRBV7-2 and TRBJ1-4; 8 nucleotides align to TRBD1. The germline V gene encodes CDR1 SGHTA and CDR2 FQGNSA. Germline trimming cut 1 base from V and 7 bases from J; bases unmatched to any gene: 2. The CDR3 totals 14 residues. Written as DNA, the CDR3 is TGTGCCAGCAGCTTAGGGACAGGGAGTGAAAAACTGTTTTTT. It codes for CASSLGTGSEKLFF.